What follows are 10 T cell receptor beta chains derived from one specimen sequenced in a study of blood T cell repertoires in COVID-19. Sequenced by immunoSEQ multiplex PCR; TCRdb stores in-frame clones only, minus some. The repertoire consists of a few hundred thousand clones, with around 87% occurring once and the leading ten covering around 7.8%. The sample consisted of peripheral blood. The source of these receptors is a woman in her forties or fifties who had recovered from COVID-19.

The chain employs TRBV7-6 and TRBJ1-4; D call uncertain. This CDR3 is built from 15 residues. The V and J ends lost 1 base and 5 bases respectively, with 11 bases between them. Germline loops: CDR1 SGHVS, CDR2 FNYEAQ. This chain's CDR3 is CASSLGRSPNEKLFF. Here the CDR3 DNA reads TGTGCCAGCAGCTTAGGCCGGTCACCAAATGAAAAACTGTTTTTT. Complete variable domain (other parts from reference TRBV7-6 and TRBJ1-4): GAGVSQSPRYKVTKRGQDVALRCDPISGHVSLYWYRQALGQGPEFLTYFNYEAQQDKSGLPNDRFSAERPEGSISTLTIQRTEQRDSAMYRCASSLGRSPNEKLFFGSGTQLSVL.

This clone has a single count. The CDR3 reads CASSFRAWRGSGNTIYF. For the CDR3, the DNA is TGTGCCAGCAGTTTTAGGGCTTGGCGGGGCTCTGGAAACACCATATATTTT. This chain links TRBV28 with TRBJ1-3, with unresolved D. CDR1 is MDHEN, CDR2 SYDVKM, per germline. Trimming removed 3 bases from V and 0 bases from J, with 15 bases in between. The CDR3 is 17 residues long.

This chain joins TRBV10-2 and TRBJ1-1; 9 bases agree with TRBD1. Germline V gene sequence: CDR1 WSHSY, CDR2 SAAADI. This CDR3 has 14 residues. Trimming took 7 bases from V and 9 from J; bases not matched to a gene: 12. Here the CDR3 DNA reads TGCGCCAGCACCGAATCGGGACAGGGAATGAAAGCTTTCTTT. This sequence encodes CASTESGQGMKAFF.

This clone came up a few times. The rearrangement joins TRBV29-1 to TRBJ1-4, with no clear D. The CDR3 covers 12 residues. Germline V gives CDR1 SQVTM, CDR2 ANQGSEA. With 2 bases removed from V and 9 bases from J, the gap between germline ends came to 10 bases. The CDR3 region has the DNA TGCAGCGTTGAAATCGGTGCAAAAAAACTGTTTTTT. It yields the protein CSVEIGAKKLFF.

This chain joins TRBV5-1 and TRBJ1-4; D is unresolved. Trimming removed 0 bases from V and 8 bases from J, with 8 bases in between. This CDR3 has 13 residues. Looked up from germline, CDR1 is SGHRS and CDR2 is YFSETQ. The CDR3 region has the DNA TGCGCCAGCAGCTTGGAACTTGCCGAAAAACTGTTTTTT. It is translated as CASSLELAEKLFF.

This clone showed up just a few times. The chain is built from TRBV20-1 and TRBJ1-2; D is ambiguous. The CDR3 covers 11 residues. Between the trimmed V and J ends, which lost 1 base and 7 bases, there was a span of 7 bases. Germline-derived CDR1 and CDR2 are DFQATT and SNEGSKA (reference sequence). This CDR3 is CSARGRVGYTF. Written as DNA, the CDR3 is TGCAGTGCTAGAGGGAGGGTTGGCTACACCTTC.

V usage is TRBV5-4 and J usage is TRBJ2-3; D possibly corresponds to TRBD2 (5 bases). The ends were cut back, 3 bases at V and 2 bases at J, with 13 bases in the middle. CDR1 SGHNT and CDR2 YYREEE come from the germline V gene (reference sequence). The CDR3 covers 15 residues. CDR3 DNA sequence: TGTGCCAGCAGCTCGTCAGCGGTATCCACAGATACGCAGTATTTT. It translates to CASSSSAVSTDTQYF.

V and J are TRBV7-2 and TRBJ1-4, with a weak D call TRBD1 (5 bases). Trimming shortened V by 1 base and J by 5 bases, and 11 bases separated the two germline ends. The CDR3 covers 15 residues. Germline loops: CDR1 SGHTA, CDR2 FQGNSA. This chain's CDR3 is CASSLVGRENEKLFF. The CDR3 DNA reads TGTGCCAGCAGCTTAGTTGGCAGGGAAAATGAAAAACTGTTTTTT.

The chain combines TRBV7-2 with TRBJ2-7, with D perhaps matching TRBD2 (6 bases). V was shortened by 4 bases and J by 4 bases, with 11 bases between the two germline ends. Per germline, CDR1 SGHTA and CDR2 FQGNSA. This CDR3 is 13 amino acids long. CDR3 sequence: CASSWDWLYEQYF. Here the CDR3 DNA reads TGTGCCAGCAGCTGGGACTGGCTATACGAGCAGTACTTC.

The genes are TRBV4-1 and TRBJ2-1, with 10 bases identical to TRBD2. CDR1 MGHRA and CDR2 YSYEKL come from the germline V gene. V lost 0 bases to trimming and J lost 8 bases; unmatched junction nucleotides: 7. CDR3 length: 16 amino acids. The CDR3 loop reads CASSQDTSGIVYEQFF. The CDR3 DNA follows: TGCGCCAGCAGCCAAGACACTAGCGGGATTGTATATGAGCAGTTCTTC.